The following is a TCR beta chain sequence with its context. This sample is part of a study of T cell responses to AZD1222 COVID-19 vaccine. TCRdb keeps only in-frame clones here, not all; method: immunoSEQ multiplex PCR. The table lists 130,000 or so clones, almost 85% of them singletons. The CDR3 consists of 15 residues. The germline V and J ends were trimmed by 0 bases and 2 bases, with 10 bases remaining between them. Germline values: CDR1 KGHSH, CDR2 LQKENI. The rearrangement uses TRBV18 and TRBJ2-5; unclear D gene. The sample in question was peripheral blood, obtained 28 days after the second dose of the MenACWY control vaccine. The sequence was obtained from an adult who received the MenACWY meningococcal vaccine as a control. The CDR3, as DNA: TGTGCCAGCTCACCACCCACACAGCAGCAAGAGACCCAGTACTTC. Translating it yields CASSPPTQQQETQYF.